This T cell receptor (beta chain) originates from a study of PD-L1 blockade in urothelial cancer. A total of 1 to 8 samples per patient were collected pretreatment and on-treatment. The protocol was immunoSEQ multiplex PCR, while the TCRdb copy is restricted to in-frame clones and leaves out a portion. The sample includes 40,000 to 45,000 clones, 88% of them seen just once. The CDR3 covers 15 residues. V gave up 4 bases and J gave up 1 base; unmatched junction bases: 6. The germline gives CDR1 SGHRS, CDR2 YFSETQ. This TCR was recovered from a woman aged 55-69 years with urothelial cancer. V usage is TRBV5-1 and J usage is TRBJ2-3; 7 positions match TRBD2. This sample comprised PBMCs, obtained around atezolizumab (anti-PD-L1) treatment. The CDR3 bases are TGCGCCAGCAGCCCGTTAGCGGGCCGCACAGATACGCAGTATTTT. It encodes CASSPLAGRTDTQYF. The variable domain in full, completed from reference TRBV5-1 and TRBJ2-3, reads KAGVTQTPRYLIKTRGQQVTLSCSPISGHRSVSWYQQTPGQGLQFLFEYFSETQRNKGNFPGRFSGRQFSNSRSEMNVSTLELGDSALYLCASSPLAGRTDTQYFGPGTRLTVL.